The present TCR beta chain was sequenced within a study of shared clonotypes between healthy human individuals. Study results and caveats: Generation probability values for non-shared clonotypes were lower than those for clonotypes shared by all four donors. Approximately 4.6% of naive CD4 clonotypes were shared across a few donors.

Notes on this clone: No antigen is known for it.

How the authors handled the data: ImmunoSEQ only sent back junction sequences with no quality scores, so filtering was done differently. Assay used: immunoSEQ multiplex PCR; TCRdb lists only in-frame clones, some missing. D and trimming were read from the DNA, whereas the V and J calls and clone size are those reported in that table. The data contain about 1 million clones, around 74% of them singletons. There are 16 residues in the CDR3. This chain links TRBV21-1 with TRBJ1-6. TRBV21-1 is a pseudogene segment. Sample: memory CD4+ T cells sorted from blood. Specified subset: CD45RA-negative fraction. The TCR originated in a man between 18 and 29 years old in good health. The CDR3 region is CASSNPPGTENSPLHF. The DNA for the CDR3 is TGTGCCAGCAGCAACCCTCCTGGGACGGAGAATTCACCCCTCCACTTT.